In its sample, the clone carrying this T cell receptor beta chain was seen a few times. TCRdb's table, derived via immunoSEQ multiplex PCR, lists solely in-frame clones and lacks some. Of about 200,000 clones in the sample, approximately 87% were seen once. The V segment lost 4 bases and the J segment 2 bases; nucleotides outside the gene matches: 5. This CDR3 spans 15 amino acids. CDR1 is SGHRS and CDR2 is YFSETQ in the germline V gene. This sample was included in a study of blood T cell repertoires in COVID-19. Study summary: Whether acute or convalescent, the COVID-19 samples came from the United States, Italy and Spain.

Sequences were obtained from peripheral blood. This receptor was identified in a man aged 55-75 years who had recovered from COVID-19. V gene TRBV5-1 combines with J gene TRBJ1-2, with TRBD1 matching over 10 bases. CDR3 amino acids: CASSNRDRGNYGYTF. The CDR3 nucleotides read TGCGCCAGCAGCAACCGGGACAGGGGAAACTATGGCTACACCTTC.